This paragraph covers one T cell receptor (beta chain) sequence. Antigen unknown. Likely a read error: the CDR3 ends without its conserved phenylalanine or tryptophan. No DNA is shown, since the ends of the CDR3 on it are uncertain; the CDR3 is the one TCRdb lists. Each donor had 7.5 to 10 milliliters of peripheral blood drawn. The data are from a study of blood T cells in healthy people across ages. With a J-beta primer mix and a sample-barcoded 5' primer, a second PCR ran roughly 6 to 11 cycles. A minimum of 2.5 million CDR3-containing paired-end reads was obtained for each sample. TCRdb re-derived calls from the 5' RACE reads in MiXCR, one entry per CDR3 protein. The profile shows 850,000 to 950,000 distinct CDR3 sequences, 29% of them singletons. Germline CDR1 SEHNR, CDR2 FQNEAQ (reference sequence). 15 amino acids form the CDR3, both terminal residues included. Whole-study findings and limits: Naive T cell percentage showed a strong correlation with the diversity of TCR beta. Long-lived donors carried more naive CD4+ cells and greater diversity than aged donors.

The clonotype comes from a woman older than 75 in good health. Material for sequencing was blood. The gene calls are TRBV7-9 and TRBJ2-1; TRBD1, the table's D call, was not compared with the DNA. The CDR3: CASGPGTVGIYTFGS.